What follows are 15 T cell receptor beta chains derived from one specimen sequenced in a study of blood T cell repertoires in COVID-19. Assay: immunoSEQ multiplex PCR; the TCRdb copy retains only in-frame clones and omits some. The sample records approximately 80,000 clones, roughly 85% being singletons. The sample comprised peripheral blood. Receptors originate from a man aged 45-65 years with COVID-19, enrolled during active disease.

This clone was detected once. The V and J genes are TRBV5-4 and TRBJ2-7, with a weak D call TRBD2 (6 bases). Germline-derived CDR1 and CDR2 are SGHNT and YYREEE (reference sequence). The V and J ends lost 4 bases and 3 bases respectively, with 17 bases between them. This CDR3 region has 15 residues. The CDR3 spells CASSPTVGGIYEQYF. The CDR3 nucleotides read TGTGCCAGCAGCCCGACCGTCGGCGGGATCTACGAGCAGTACTTC. The full variable domain, completed using reference TRBV5-4 and TRBJ2-7, is ETGVTQSPTHLIKTRGQQVTLRCSSQSGHNTVSWYQQALGQGPQFIFQYYREEENGRGNFPPRFSGLQFPNYSSELNVNALELDDSALYLCASSPTVGGIYEQYFGPGTRLTVT.

The gene calls are TRBV7-9 and TRBJ2-7; unclear D gene. CDR3 size: 13 residues. Deletions cut 2 bases from V and 0 bases from J, with 5 bases between. Germline CDR1 is SEHNR and CDR2 is FQNEAQ (reference sequence). CDR3 loop: CASSLTNSYEQYF. The CDR3 coding sequence is TGTGCCAGCAGCTTAACAAACTCCTACGAGCAGTACTTC.

J is TRBJ2-2 and V is TRBV2, with a possible D match to TRBD1 (6 bases). Between the trimmed V and J ends, which lost 8 bases and 0 bases, there was a span of 10 bases. The CDR3 consists of 14 residues. CDR1 is SNHLY and CDR2 is FYNNEI in the germline V gene. The CDR3 nucleotides are TGTGCCAGCCGGGGACAAACGAACACCGGGGAGCTGTTTTTT. Amino acid sequence: CASRGQTNTGELFF.

CDR3 in DNA: TGTGCCTGGAGTGTCGGACTAGGCGGAGAGACCCAGTACTTC. Translated, it gives CAWSVGLGGETQYF. The chain combines TRBV30 with TRBJ2-5; 7 positions agree with TRBD2. CDR3 length equals 14 residues. V shed 0 bases, J shed 4 bases, and the junction held 5 bases outside the gene matches. Germline-derived CDR1 and CDR2 are GTSNPN and SVGIG (reference sequence). Supplemented by reference TRBV30 and TRBJ2-5, the full variable domain reads SQTIHQWPATLVQPVGSPLSLECTVEGTSNPNLYWYRQAAGRGLQLLFYSVGIGQISSEVPQNLSASRPQDRQFILSSKKLLLSDSGFYLCAWSVGLGGETQYFGPGTRLLVL.

This clone was counted between two and nine times. This chain joins TRBV4-1 and TRBJ1-2; D might be TRBD1 (6 bases). The CDR3 consists of 15 residues. Trimming left V 1 base short and J 0 bases short, with 9 bases between. Per the germline V gene, CDR1 is MGHRA and CDR2 is YSYEKL. The CDR3 coding sequence is TGCGCCAGCAGCCAAGTCCGACAGGCTAACTATGGCTACACCTTC. This encodes CASSQVRQANYGYTF.

The chain is built from TRBV29-1 and TRBJ2-3; 8 nucleotides match TRBD2. The junction had 2 bases not matched to a gene; V was cut back by 5 bases and J by 1 base. Germline CDR1 SQVTM, CDR2 ANQGSEA. The CDR3 has 13 amino acids. Here the CDR3 reads CSVLAGGTDTQYF. The DNA of the CDR3 is TGCAGCGTTCTAGCGGGCGGCACAGATACGCAGTATTTT.

The gene calls are TRBV30 and TRBJ2-1, with TRBD2 matching 13 bases. Trimming cost V 1 base and J 8 bases; bases outside gene matches: 5. Germline V CDR1 and CDR2: GTSNPN, SVGIG (reference sequence). CDR3 size: 15 residues. In nucleotides, the CDR3 is TGTGCCTGGAGTGGAACTAGCGGGAGGGTCGATGAGCAGTTCTTC. Translating gives CAWSGTSGRVDEQFF.

CDR3 coding DNA: TGTGCCAGCAGCCCCGGACTAGCGGGTGAGCAGTTCTTC. This gives the protein CASSPGLAGEQFF. This rearrangement joins TRBV7-6 to TRBJ2-1; 11 bases map to TRBD2. CDR3 length equals 13 residues. The trim removed 5 bases at V and 9 bases at J, leaving 3 bases unmatched. Germline V gene sequence: CDR1 SGHVS, CDR2 FNYEAQ.

In nucleotides, the CDR3 is TGTGCCAGCAGCAGTCGCAGGGGAGCAGATACGCAGTATTTT. Protein sequence: CASSSRRGADTQYF. The V gene is TRBV6-5, the J gene TRBJ2-3, with D perhaps TRBD1 (6 bases). Germline lookup yields CDR1 MNHEY and CDR2 SVGAGI. CDR3 length: 14 residues. The V end was cut by 6 bases, the J end by 4 bases, with 14 bases between.

Comments on this clone: The germline gene is not matched at one end of the junction; a read error may be the cause. This sequence joins TRBV30 and TRBJ1-1; 8 nucleotides line up with TRBD1. This CDR3 comprises 13 residues. Germline values: CDR1 GTSNPN, CDR2 SVGIG (reference sequence). The CDR3 DNA reads as TGTGCCTGGAGTACACAGGGCACCAGGGGGCAGATCTTT. This sequence encodes CAWSTQGTRGQIF.

The chain joins TRBV2 to TRBJ2-1; perhaps TRBD2 as D (5 bases). There are 14 residues in the CDR3. Germline values: CDR1 SNHLY, CDR2 FYNNEI. CDR3 protein: CATLGGLSYNEQFF. The CDR3 DNA reads as TGTGCTACCTTGGGCGGGTTATCCTACAATGAGCAGTTCTTC.

This chain connects TRBV5-1 to TRBJ1-1, with 7 positions matching TRBD1. The CDR3 loop spans 13 amino acids. CDR1 is SGHRS and CDR2 is YFSETQ in the germline V gene. V lost 5 bases, J lost 2 bases, and 3 bases stayed unmatched. Here the CDR3 DNA reads TGCGCCAGCAGAGGGACAGCAAACACTGAAGCTTTCTTT. The encoded protein is CASRGTANTEAFF.

The chain carries TRBV6-5 and TRBJ1-4; TRBD1 matches 9 bases. CDR3 size: 15 residues. The V gene's germline CDR1 is MNHEY and CDR2 SVGAGI. The junction had 11 bases not matched to a gene; V was cut back by 8 bases and J by 7 bases. The CDR3 DNA is TGTGCCAGCTCCCTTCGGGGACAGGGATTTGAAAAACTGTTTTTT. Amino acid sequence: CASSLRGQGFEKLFF.

This chain uses TRBV9 with TRBJ2-3, with 7 nucleotides matching TRBD2. The germline CDR1 and CDR2 sequences are SGDLS and YYNGEE. Trimming cost V 4 bases and J 4 bases; bases outside gene matches: 18. This CDR3 is built from 18 residues. Here the CDR3 reads CASSSRGRTGGEADTQYF. As DNA, the CDR3 is TGTGCCAGCAGCTCGCGAGGGCGAACGGGGGGAGAGGCAGATACGCAGTATTTT.

The J gene is TRBJ1-2, the V gene TRBV3-1 (or the pseudogene TRBV3-2), with D possibly being TRBD1 (5 bases). Germline CDR1 LGHDT, CDR2 YNNKEL (reference sequence). The CDR3 covers 14 residues. V was shortened by 0 bases and J by 7 bases, with 12 bases between the two germline ends. The CDR3, as DNA: TGTGCCAGCAGCCAAGACCAGGGAGGTGGTGGCTACACCTTC. As protein: CASSQDQGGGGYTF.